Presented here are 12 T cell receptor beta chains from one specimen sequenced in a study of vaccination effects on CD4 cells after COVID-19. Their recognized antigens are unknown. In the ViraFEST assay, antigen-specific CD4+ clonotypes were identified by expansion after peptide-pool stimulation. Around day 10 of culture, CD4+ T cells were separated out. Two-dose BNT162b2 or mRNA-1273 vaccination was given to participants. Assay: immunoSEQ multiplex PCR; the TCRdb copy retains only in-frame clones and omits some. The table lists around 81,000 clones, 60% to 85% of them singletons. The sequenced sample was CD4+ T cells from PBMCs cultured with HCoV-OC43 spike peptides, obtained after COVID-19 vaccination. The subset was: HCoV-OC43 spike overlapping peptide pool stimulation. The receptors derive from a human donor who received a COVID-19 vaccine.

The rearrangement links TRBV24-1 to TRBJ1-3; D might be TRBD1 (5 bases). There are 15 residues in the CDR3. Trimming left V 3 bases short and J 0 bases short, with 8 bases between. Germline V gene sequence: CDR1 KGHDR, CDR2 SFDVKD. The CDR3 nucleotides read TGTGCCACCAGTGATCCAGGGACCTCTGGAAACACCATATATTTT. It encodes CATSDPGTSGNTIYF.

The rearrangement joins TRBV28 to TRBJ1-3, with 7 nucleotides matching TRBD1. J lost 11 bases, V lost 2 bases, and 6 bases had no gene match. This CDR3 spans 13 amino acids. CDR1 and CDR2 from the germline V gene are MDHEN and SYDVKM. Here the CDR3 DNA reads TGTGCCAGCAGTTTAGGGACAGTTAAGTCCATATATTTT. It codes for CASSLGTVKSIYF.

The chain employs TRBV3-1 (or the pseudogene TRBV3-2) and TRBJ1-4; no clear D gene. Trimming shortened V by 1 base and J by 0 bases, and 12 bases separated the two germline ends. The CDR3 covers 17 residues. Germline V lookup: CDR1 LGHDT, CDR2 YNNKEL (reference sequence). For the CDR3, the DNA is TGTGCCAGCAGCCAAGGCTATCGCACGACAACTAATGAAAAACTGTTTTTT. This encodes CASSQGYRTTTNEKLFF.

V gene TRBV3-1 (or the pseudogene TRBV3-2) combines with J gene TRBJ1-1, with D hard to call. The CDR3 is made up of 14 amino acids. The germline V and J ends were trimmed by 4 bases and 5 bases, with 14 bases remaining between them. Germline lookup yields CDR1 LGHDT and CDR2 YNNKEL (reference sequence). The CDR3 sequence is CASSPAVGWTEAFF. CDR3 nucleotides: TGTGCCAGCAGCCCGGCTGTGGGGTGGACTGAAGCTTTCTTT.

The chain uses TRBV3-1 (or the pseudogene TRBV3-2) and TRBJ1-6; no clear D gene. Trimming pared 5 bases from V and 4 bases from J, leaving 9 bases between. The CDR3 length is 14 residues. Germline V gene sequence: CDR1 LGHDT, CDR2 YNNKEL (reference sequence). CDR3 in amino acids: CASSGGLYNSPLHF. In DNA form, the CDR3 reads TGTGCCAGCAGCGGAGGGTTGTATAATTCACCCCTCCACTTT.

As for this clone: Within the sample, other DNA sequences also encode this same CDR3. The rearrangement joins TRBV6-5 to TRBJ1-5; D gene uncertain. There are 14 residues in the CDR3. Trimming removed 5 bases at V and 1 base at J, with 9 bases between. CDR1 and CDR2 (germline): MNHEY, SVGAGI. The CDR3: CASSPRDSNQPQHF. CDR3 DNA: TGTGCCAGCAGTCCCAGAGACAGCAATCAGCCCCAGCATTTT.

This clone was picked up one time. The chain couples TRBV7-2 to TRBJ2-3; the D is unclear. The V gene lost 1 base and the J gene lost 2 bases, with 7 bases spanning the gap. The CDR3 has 14 residues. CDR1 is SGHTA, CDR2 FQGNSA, per germline. The CDR3 nucleotides are TGTGCCAGCAGCTTAGGCCACAACACAGATACGCAGTATTTT. Amino acids: CASSLGHNTDTQYF.

J is TRBJ2-2 and V is TRBV21-1. TRBV21-1 is listed as a pseudogene. The CDR3 sequence is 15 residues long. CDR3 sequence reads: CASNRRDTNTGELFF. CDR3 nucleotides: TGTGCCTCCAATAGGCGGGACACCAACACCGGGGAGCTGTTTTTT.

The CDR3 is CASSFYGGTGELFF. Written as DNA, the CDR3 is TGTGCCAGCAGCTTCTACGGCGGGACCGGGGAGCTGTTTTTT. V usage is TRBV7-3 and J usage is TRBJ2-2, with D possibly TRBD2 on 5 matching bases. The CDR3 consists of 14 residues. CDR1 SGHTA and CDR2 FQGTGA come from the germline V gene. Trimming removed 3 bases at V and 5 bases at J, with 10 bases between.

In DNA form, the CDR3 reads TGTGCCAGCAGCCCCGGGGCGGGGAGAAGCCTCGATACGCAGTATTTT. Its translation is CASSPGAGRSLDTQYF. The genes are TRBV7-3 and TRBJ2-3; D possibly corresponds to TRBD2 (6 bases). The length of the CDR3 is 16 residues. V lost 5 bases and J lost 6, with 21 bases in between. Germline loops: CDR1 SGHTA, CDR2 FQGTGA. Based on the CDR3 plus reference TRBV7-3 and TRBJ2-3, the full variable domain is GAGVSQTPSNKVTEKGKYVELRCDPISGHTALYWYRQSLGQGPEFLIYFQGTGAADDSGLPNDRFFAVRPEGSVSTLKIQRTERGDSAVYLCASSPGAGRSLDTQYFGPGTRLTVL.

The gene calls are TRBV7-9 and TRBJ2-7; D not resolved. Trimming stripped 1 base from V and 5 bases from J, with 6 bases between. This CDR3 region has 12 residues. Germline values: CDR1 SEHNR, CDR2 FQNEAQ (reference sequence). In DNA form, the CDR3 reads TGTGCCAGCAGCTTAGTGGGCGACGAGCAGTACGTC. This codes for CASSLVGDEQYV.

The chain carries TRBV5-1 and TRBJ2-6, with D maybe TRBD2 (6 bases). Germline V gene lookup returns CDR1 SGHRS and CDR2 YFSETQ. This CDR3 has 18 residues. V dropped 1 base and J dropped 1 base, with 15 bases sitting between them. In nucleotides, the CDR3 is TGCGCCAGCAGCTTGTGGGACTTCGGAAATTCTGGGGCCAACGTCCTGACTTTC. Translated, it gives CASSLWDFGNSGANVLTF.